The T cell receptor beta chain described here comes from a study of metastatic and nonmetastatic thyroid tumors. Study-level background: Repertoires from malignant and benign thyroid patients were compared across blood and tumor or nodule tissue. Study findings and constraints: Reports indicated that malignant thyroid tumors showed significantly higher TCR beta diversity than benign nodules did, in blood and tumor.

In this sample, this clone turned up many times. Its antigen is undetermined. Each patient came to thyroid surgery without any prior treatment (of any kind). CDR1 is SGDLS and CDR2 is YYNGEE in the germline V gene. The CDR3 has 15 residues. V trimming: 0 bases; J trimming: 7 bases; junction bases outside the gene matches: 4. In the source study's methods: Built for papillary thyroid cancer, a distant-metastasis classifier drew on CDR3 differences across clinicopathological groups. MiXCR reprocessed the PCR reads for TCRdb. The authors' filters were not applied to this entry. The sample holds some 31,000 clones, around 7% seen once.

The clonotype comes from a female donor with papillary thyroid cancer or a benign thyroid nodule (not recorded which). Some clones in this sample may be carry-over from other donors' samples. The gene calls are TRBV9 and TRBJ1-6; 7 nucleotides align to TRBD1. Sequencing input: blood. Here the CDR3 DNA reads TGTGCCAGCAGCGTAGGGCAGGGGGGAAATTCACCCCTCCACTTT. It translates to CASSVGQGGNSPLHF.